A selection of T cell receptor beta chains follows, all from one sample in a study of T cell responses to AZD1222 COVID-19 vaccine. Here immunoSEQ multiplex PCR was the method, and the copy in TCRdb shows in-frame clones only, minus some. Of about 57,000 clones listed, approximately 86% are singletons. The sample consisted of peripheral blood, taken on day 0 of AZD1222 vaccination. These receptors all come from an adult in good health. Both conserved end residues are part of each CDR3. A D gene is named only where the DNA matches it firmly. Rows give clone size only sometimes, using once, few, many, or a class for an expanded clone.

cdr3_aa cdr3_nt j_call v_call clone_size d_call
CSVAGLGGTALNTIYF TGCAGCGTTGCCGGATTGGGCGGGACAGCGCTAAACACCATATATTTT TRBJ1-3 TRBV29-1 . TRBD1
CASTQGRSEKLFF TGTGCCAGTACGCAGGGCCGGAGCGAAAAACTGTTTTTT TRBJ1-4 TRBV19 . .
CASSQRGPDQPQHF TGTGCCAGCAGCCAAAGGGGGCCGGATCAGCCCCAGCATTTT TRBJ1-5 TRBV3-1/TRBV3-2 . TRBD1
CASSQATHNSPLHF TGTGCCAGCAGCCAAGCGACGCATAATTCACCCCTCCACTTT TRBJ1-6 TRBV3-1/TRBV3-2 . .
CSVSQGRGAEAFF TGCAGCGTCAGCCAAGGGCGAGGGGCTGAAGCTTTCTTT TRBJ1-1 TRBV29-1 . .
CASSMHSWTDSGNTIYF TGTGCCAGCAGCATGCATTCTTGGACCGACTCTGGAAACACCATATATTTT TRBJ1-3 TRBV5-6 few .
CAWSGTEAFF TGTGCCTGGAGTGGCACTGAAGCTTTCTTT TRBJ1-1 TRBV30 . .
CASSFGQGGLGGYTF TGTGCCAGCAGTTTCGGGCAGGGGGGCTTGGGAGGCTACACCTTC TRBJ1-2 TRBV28 . TRBD1
CASTKPDRAYMTNEKLFF TGTGCCAGCACCAAACCCGACAGGGCGTACATGACTAATGAAAAACTGTTTTTT TRBJ1-4 TRBV2 . TRBD1
CASSLKQGTYITNEKLFF TGTGCCAGCAGTTTAAAACAGGGGACTTACATTACTAATGAAAAACTGTTTTTT TRBJ1-4 TRBV27 . TRBD1
CASSLVSISRGQFF TGTGCCAGCAGCTTAGTCAGCATCTCTCGTGGGCAGTTCTTC TRBJ2-1 TRBV7-2 once .
CSVRTGYTYEQYF TGCAGCGTACGGACAGGGTATACCTACGAGCAGTACTTC TRBJ2-7 TRBV29-1 . TRBD1
CASSLSGSTDTQYF TGTGCCAGCAGCTTAAGCGGGAGTACAGATACGCAGTATTTT TRBJ2-3 TRBV11-3 . TRBD2
CASSYSVGLAADTQYF TGCGCCAGCAGTTATTCGGTGGGACTAGCGGCAGATACGCAGTATTTT TRBJ2-3 TRBV5-1 . TRBD2
CASIRQGQTGQHLDEAFF TGTGCCAGCATCCGGCAGGGACAGACAGGGCAACATTTGGATGAAGCTTTCTTT TRBJ1-1 TRBV19 . TRBD1
CASSREPEGNQPQHF TGTGCCAGCAGTCGAGAACCGGAGGGCAATCAGCCCCAGCATTTT TRBJ1-5 TRBV2 . .
CASSPRDRLNNEQFF TGTGCCAGCAGCCCCCGGGACAGGCTCAACAATGAGCAGTTCTTC TRBJ2-1 TRBV7-2 . TRBD1
CASSLGTEFQETQYF TGTGCCAGCAGCTTGGGAACCGAGTTTCAAGAGACCCAGTACTTC TRBJ2-5 TRBV5-6 once .
CASSPGGPTYEQYF TGTGCCAGCAGCCCTGGGGGGCCTACCTACGAGCAGTACTTC TRBJ2-7 TRBV9 . .
CAWSAIGGEQYF TGTGCCTGGAGTGCGATAGGTGGCGAGCAGTACTTC TRBJ2-7 TRBV30 . .
CASNAGVVSSYNEQFF TGCGCCAGCAATGCGGGCGTGGTCAGCTCCTACAATGAGCAGTTCTTC TRBJ2-1 TRBV5-1 . .
CASSEARPTGELFF TGTGCCAGCAGTGAAGCTCGCCCCACCGGGGAGCTGTTTTTT TRBJ2-2 TRBV6-1 . .
CASRGNEQFF TGTGCCAGCAGGGGGAATGAGCAGTTCTTC TRBJ2-1 TRBV28 . .
CASSLSILRQGIGEKLFF TGTGCCAGCAGCTTATCCATCTTACGACAGGGTATTGGCGAAAAACTGTTTTTT TRBJ1-4 TRBV7-8 . TRBD1
CASSYLPGQGNEKLFF TGTGCCAGCAGTTACCTACCCGGACAGGGTAATGAAAAACTGTTTTTT TRBJ1-4 TRBV6-5 . TRBD1
CASSLDRGREKLFF TGTGCCAGCAGCTTAGACAGGGGGAGGGAAAAACTGTTTTTT TRBJ1-4 TRBV7-2 . TRBD1
CASSELDSNQPQHF TGTGCCAGCAGTGAACTGGATAGCAATCAGCCCCAGCATTTT TRBJ1-5 TRBV2 . .
CAWSTVGNEQFF TGTGCCTGGAGTACGGTAGGCAATGAGCAGTTCTTC TRBJ2-1 TRBV30 . .
CATSRDPPGQTTNEKLFF TGTGCCACCAGCAGAGATCCCCCGGGACAGACAACTAATGAAAAACTGTTTTTT TRBJ1-4 TRBV15 . TRBD1
CASSQGGMGNYGYTF TGTGCCAGCAGCCAAGGGGGTATGGGGAACTATGGCTACACCTTC TRBJ1-2 TRBV4-2 . .
CASSPGTSGGSYNEQFF TGTGCCAGCAGCCCCGGGACTAGCGGGGGCTCCTACAATGAGCAGTTCTTC TRBJ2-1 TRBV7-3 medium-sized TRBD2
CASSLGGVRAEAFF TGCGCCAGCAGCTTGGGCGGGGTTCGGGCTGAAGCTTTCTTT TRBJ1-1 TRBV5-1 . .
CASSFRGTGGGGYTF TGTGCCAGCAGTTTTAGGGGGACAGGAGGGGGTGGCTACACCTTC TRBJ1-2 TRBV27 . TRBD1
CASSLDLGGISETQYF TGTGCCAGCAGCTTAGACTTGGGGGGGATCTCAGAGACCCAGTACTTC TRBJ2-5 TRBV7-9 . TRBD2
CASSSSVGNTIYF TGTGCCAGCAGCTCATCGGTCGGAAACACCATATATTTT TRBJ1-3 TRBV7-2 . .
CASKSGTSGRQFGDEQFF TGTGCCAGCAAAAGCGGGACTAGCGGGAGGCAGTTCGGCGATGAGCAGTTCTTC TRBJ2-1 TRBV7-9 . TRBD2
CASSSGTGGLYSNQPQHF TGTGCCAGTAGTTCCGGGACAGGGGGCCTCTATAGCAATCAGCCCCAGCATTTT TRBJ1-5 TRBV19 once TRBD1
CASSEGHSSFYEQYF TGTGCCAGCAGTGAAGGCCATAGCAGTTTCTACGAGCAGTACTTC TRBJ2-7 TRBV2 once .
CASSSVTPALGSYEQYF TGTGCCAGCAGTTCGGTTACCCCCGCGTTGGGCTCCTACGAGCAGTACTTC TRBJ2-7 TRBV27 . .
CASSDTTWGLYGYTF TGTGCCAGCAGTGACACCACTTGGGGACTCTATGGCTACACCTTC TRBJ1-2 TRBV9 . .
CSVVGQGARRTEAFF TGCAGCGTTGTAGGACAGGGGGCGCGTCGCACTGAAGCTTTCTTT TRBJ1-1 TRBV29-1 . TRBD1